Here is one T cell receptor beta chain with its context. What it binds is unknown. This sample stems from a study of T cell repertoires in cytomegalovirus infection. Study at large: Indications came from public TCR beta signatures; they pointed to CMV infection and to a matching HLA type. Study-level findings and limits: The study found HLA-C-restricted CMV-specific TCR beta clonotypes dominating the ex vivo response. Cumulated frequencies of public TCR beta families served to identify carriers of CMV plus the relevant HLA.

V lost 7 bases, J lost 6 bases, and 10 bases lay in between. Germline CDR1 SQVTM, CDR2 ANQGSEA. The CDR3 is 11 residues long. TCRdb recomputed calls from the reads with MiXCR, one row per CDR3 protein. The table has some 680,000 distinct CDR3 sequences, less than 40% seen once. This TCR was sampled from a human donor in good health (CMV status not recorded). Some clones in this sample may be carry-over from other donors' samples. The source material was PBMCs. This chain uses TRBV29-1 with TRBJ2-4; D is unresolved. The CDR3 loop reads CSGVTGNIQYF. In nucleotides, the CDR3 is TGCAGCGGAGTGACTGGAAACATTCAGTACTTC.